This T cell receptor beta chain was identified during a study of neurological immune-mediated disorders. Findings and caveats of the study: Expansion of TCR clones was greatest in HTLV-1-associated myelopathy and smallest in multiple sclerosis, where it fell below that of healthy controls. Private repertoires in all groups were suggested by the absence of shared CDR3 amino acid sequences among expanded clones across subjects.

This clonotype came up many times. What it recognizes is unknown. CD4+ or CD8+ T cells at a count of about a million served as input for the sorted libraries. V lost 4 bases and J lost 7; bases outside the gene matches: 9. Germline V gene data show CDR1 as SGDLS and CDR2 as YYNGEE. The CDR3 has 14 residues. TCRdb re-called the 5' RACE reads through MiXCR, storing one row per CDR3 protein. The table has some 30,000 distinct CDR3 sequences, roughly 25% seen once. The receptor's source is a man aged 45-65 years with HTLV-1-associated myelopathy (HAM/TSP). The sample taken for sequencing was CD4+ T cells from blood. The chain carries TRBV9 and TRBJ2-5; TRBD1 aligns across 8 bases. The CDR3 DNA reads TGTGCCAGCAGCACCCGGACAGGGTCGGGGACCCAGTACTTC. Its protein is CASSTRTGSGTQYF.